This T cell receptor (beta chain) is drawn from a study of CD8 T cells in Susac syndrome. Germline lookup yields CDR1 DFQATT and CDR2 SNEGSKA (reference sequence). The CDR3 contains 16 residues. J was trimmed by 3 bases and V by 3 bases; bases with no gene match: 4. From blood CD8+ and CD4+ T cells, TCR beta sequences were generated. The multiple sclerosis control group comprised treatment-naive patients with stable or active relapsing-remitting disease. The authors negatively isolated CD8+ and CD4+ T cells and FACS-enriched TEMRA cells. Random hexamers primed reverse transcription of about 0.45 to 1 ug RNA. Multiplex PCR with immunoSEQ amplified the TCR beta CDR3 across 54 Vbeta and 13 Jbeta. MiXCR was run by TCRdb on the immunoSEQ multiplex PCR reads, yielding one entry per CDR3 protein. The table shows 190,000 or so distinct CDR3 sequences, with 95% occurring only once.

This receptor was obtained from a human donor with multiple sclerosis. Sequenced material: CD4+ T cells from PBMCs. The rearrangement joins TRBV20-1 to TRBJ2-1; 14 bases map to TRBD2. CDR3 coding DNA: TGCAGTGCTAGTGGACTAGCGGGGGGAAACTACAATGAGCAGTTCTTC. This gives the protein CSASGLAGGNYNEQFF.